The sequence of this TCR beta chain was determined in a study of CD8+ T cells in alopecia areata. Whole-study context: Oral tofacitinib (5 to 10 mg twice daily) was administered to treated patients. Patients took tofacitinib for 6 to 18 months, followed by 6 drug-free months. Whole-study results and caveats: Under tofacitinib, fewer expanded CD8+ clones appeared among the top 100 scalp clones.

Sequencing used cDNA as its template, made by extracting RNA and reverse transcribing it. Using immunoSEQ multiplex PCR, the repertoire was profiled, and TCRdb retains in-frame clones only, with some absent. The profile shows around 270,000 clones, roughly 64% of them singletons. This sample's treatment: oral pan-JAK inhibitor, 5-10 mg twice daily. Alopecia areata patients had lesional scalp punch biopsies and peripheral blood taken from them. Notes on this clone: What it binds is unknown.

This TCR derives from a human donor with alopecia areata. Source: CD4+ T cells sorted from blood, taken at week 24, from a patient treated with tofacitinib.

The CDR3 nucleotides are TGTGCCAGCAGCTTAGATTCTAAGCAGTTCTTC. It codes for CASSLDSKQFF. The chain uses TRBV13 and TRBJ2-1; D not certain. Germline V gene data show CDR1 as PRHDT and CDR2 as FYEKMQ (reference sequence). V lost 1 base and J 11 bases, leaving 6 bases between the germline ends. The CDR3 consists of 11 residues.